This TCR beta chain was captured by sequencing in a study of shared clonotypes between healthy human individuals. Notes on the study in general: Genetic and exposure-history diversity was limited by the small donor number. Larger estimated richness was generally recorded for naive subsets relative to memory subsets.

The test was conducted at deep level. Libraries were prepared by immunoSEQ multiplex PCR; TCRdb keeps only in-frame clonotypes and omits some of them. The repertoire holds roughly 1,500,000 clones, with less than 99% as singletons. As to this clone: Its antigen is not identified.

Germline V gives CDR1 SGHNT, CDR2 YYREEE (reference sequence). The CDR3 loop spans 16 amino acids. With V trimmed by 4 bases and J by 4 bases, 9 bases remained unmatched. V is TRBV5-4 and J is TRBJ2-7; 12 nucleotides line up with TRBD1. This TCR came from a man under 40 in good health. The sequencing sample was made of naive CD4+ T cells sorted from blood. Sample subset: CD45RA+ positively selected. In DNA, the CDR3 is TGTGCCAGCAGCGCACCGGGACAGGGGGCATCGTACGAGCAGTACTTC. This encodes CASSAPGQGASYEQYF.